The rows below give T cell receptor beta chains drawn from one sample of a study of cytomegalovirus exposure and HLA in healthy donors. Sequencing used immunoSEQ multiplex PCR; TCRdb keeps in-frame clones, though not all of them. The sample holds about 160,000 clones; roughly 77% are singletons and the top ten take more than 3.5%. Sample: PBMCs. The receptor set was obtained from a man aged 25-45 years in good health and CMV-seropositive. The CDR3 runs from the conserved cysteine through the conserved F or W. A D gene is named only where the DNA matches it firmly. Rows may omit the clone size; those that give it use once, few, many or a size class.

v_call: TRBV30
j_call: TRBJ2-2
cdr3_length: 15
clone_size: -
d_call: TRBD1
cdr3_aa: CAWERGLGNTGELFF
cdr3_nt: TGTGCCTGGGAAAGGGGGCTTGGCAACACCGGGGAGCTGTTTTTT

v_call: TRBV30
j_call: TRBJ2-2
cdr3_length: 13
clone_size: -
d_call: -
cdr3_aa: CANTGINTGELFF
cdr3_nt: TGTGCCAATACCGGGATAAACACCGGGGAGCTGTTTTTT

v_call: TRBV14
j_call: TRBJ1-4
cdr3_length: 14
clone_size: -
d_call: -
cdr3_aa: CASSQGVGLRELFF
cdr3_nt: TGTGCCAGCAGCCAAGGGGTGGGGCTGAGAGAACTGTTTTTT

v_call: TRBV6-1
j_call: TRBJ2-7
cdr3_length: 14
clone_size: -
d_call: TRBD1
cdr3_aa: CASPRDRPSYEQYF
cdr3_nt: TGTGCCAGCCCTAGGGACAGGCCATCCTACGAGCAGTACTTC

v_call: TRBV12-5
j_call: TRBJ2-2
cdr3_length: 16
clone_size: few
d_call: -
cdr3_aa: CASGSAGFANTGELFF
cdr3_nt: TGTGCTAGTGGTTCCGCAGGATTTGCGAACACCGGGGAGCTGTTTTTT

v_call: TRBV6-1
j_call: TRBJ1-4
cdr3_length: 13
clone_size: few
d_call: -
cdr3_aa: CASSEQGKEKLFF
cdr3_nt: TGTGCCAGCAGTGAACAGGGGAAGGAAAAACTGTTTTTT

v_call: TRBV6-5
j_call: TRBJ1-2
cdr3_length: 15
clone_size: -
d_call: TRBD1
cdr3_aa: CASSYAGQGVYGYTF
cdr3_nt: TGTGCCAGCAGTTATGCAGGACAGGGGGTCTATGGCTACACCTTC

v_call: TRBV6-1
j_call: TRBJ2-5
cdr3_length: 16
clone_size: -
d_call: TRBD1
cdr3_aa: CASSEEAGGLGETQYF
cdr3_nt: TGTGCCAGCAGTGAGGAGGCAGGGGGCTTAGGAGAGACCCAGTACTTC

v_call: TRBV4-1
j_call: TRBJ2-1
cdr3_length: 16
clone_size: -
d_call: -
cdr3_aa: CASSHRRQQTGNEQFF
cdr3_nt: TGCGCCAGCAGCCACCGAAGGCAGCAAACGGGAAATGAGCAGTTCTTC

v_call: TRBV30
j_call: TRBJ2-6
cdr3_length: 12
clone_size: once
d_call: -
cdr3_aa: CAELSGANVLTF
cdr3_nt: TGTGCCGAACTATCTGGGGCCAACGTCCTGACTTTC

v_call: TRBV5-1
j_call: TRBJ2-7
cdr3_length: 16
clone_size: -
d_call: TRBD1
cdr3_aa: CASSLDTGRGLYEQYF
cdr3_nt: TGCGCCAGCAGCTTGGATACGGGCAGGGGGCTCTACGAGCAGTACTTC

v_call: TRBV11-2
j_call: TRBJ2-5
cdr3_length: 14
clone_size: -
d_call: -
cdr3_aa: CASSLRRGEETQYF
cdr3_nt: TGTGCCAGCAGCTTAAGACGGGGTGAAGAGACCCAGTACTTC

v_call: TRBV2
j_call: TRBJ1-4
cdr3_length: 13
clone_size: -
d_call: -
cdr3_aa: CASSGRNNEKLFF
cdr3_nt: TGTGCCAGCAGTGGGCGGAATAATGAAAAACTGTTTTTT

v_call: TRBV29-1
j_call: TRBJ2-3
cdr3_length: 12
clone_size: -
d_call: TRBD2
cdr3_aa: CSVAGGRDTQYF
cdr3_nt: TGCAGCGTAGCGGGGGGCAGGGATACGCAGTATTTT

v_call: TRBV30
j_call: TRBJ1-4
cdr3_length: 14
clone_size: once
d_call: -
cdr3_aa: CAWSVGAIARKLFF
cdr3_nt: TGTGCCTGGAGTGTAGGCGCCATTGCGAGGAAACTGTTTTTT

v_call: TRBV6-1
j_call: TRBJ2-7
cdr3_length: 14
clone_size: -
d_call: TRBD1
cdr3_aa: CASRGQGGTYEQYF
cdr3_nt: TGTGCCAGCCGGGGACAGGGGGGGACCTACGAGCAGTACTTC

v_call: TRBV4-3
j_call: TRBJ2-2
cdr3_length: 16
clone_size: -
d_call: TRBD1
cdr3_aa: CASSQGGQGGTGELFF
cdr3_nt: TGCGCCAGCAGCCAAGGTGGACAGGGTGGAACCGGGGAGCTGTTTTTT

v_call: TRBV27
j_call: TRBJ2-2
cdr3_length: 12
clone_size: few
d_call: -
cdr3_aa: CATREYTGELFF
cdr3_nt: TGTGCCACCCGGGAATACACCGGGGAGCTGTTTTTT

v_call: TRBV2
j_call: TRBJ1-4
cdr3_length: 14
clone_size: -
d_call: -
cdr3_aa: CASRAQPGSEKLFF
cdr3_nt: TGTGCCAGCAGAGCGCAGCCTGGTTCCGAAAAACTGTTTTTT

v_call: TRBV5-4
j_call: TRBJ1-3
cdr3_length: 18
clone_size: -
d_call: TRBD1
cdr3_aa: CASSPSYDREKAGNTIYF
cdr3_nt: TGTGCCAGCAGCCCGTCATACGACAGGGAGAAGGCTGGAAACACCATATATTTT

v_call: TRBV5-1
j_call: TRBJ1-1
cdr3_length: 16
clone_size: -
d_call: -
cdr3_aa: CASSRESSGLNTEAFF
cdr3_nt: TGCGCCAGCAGTCGGGAGTCGTCGGGGCTGAACACTGAAGCTTTCTTT

v_call: TRBV27
j_call: TRBJ1-1
cdr3_length: 14
clone_size: -
d_call: -
cdr3_aa: CASSLVGGDTEAFF
cdr3_nt: TGTGCCAGCAGTTTAGTGGGGGGGGACACTGAAGCTTTCTTT

v_call: TRBV5-6
j_call: TRBJ1-3
cdr3_length: 15
clone_size: -
d_call: TRBD1
cdr3_aa: CASSLYRGSGNTIYF
cdr3_nt: TGTGCCAGCAGCTTATACAGGGGGAGTGGAAACACCATATATTTT

v_call: TRBV9
j_call: TRBJ1-1
cdr3_length: 13
clone_size: once
d_call: TRBD1
cdr3_aa: CASSTPGQKEAFF
cdr3_nt: TGTGCCAGCAGCACCCCGGGACAGAAAGAAGCTTTCTTT

v_call: TRBV7-9
j_call: TRBJ1-1
cdr3_length: 14
clone_size: few
d_call: -
cdr3_aa: CASTLRRGDTEAFF
cdr3_nt: TGTGCCAGCACCCTAAGGAGGGGCGACACTGAAGCTTTCTTT

v_call: TRBV19
j_call: TRBJ2-7
cdr3_length: 12
clone_size: -
d_call: TRBD1
cdr3_aa: CASSVGQSEQYF
cdr3_nt: TGTGCCAGTAGTGTGGGACAGAGCGAGCAGTACTTC

v_call: TRBV6-6
j_call: TRBJ2-7
cdr3_length: 14
clone_size: -
d_call: -
cdr3_aa: CASSYRGLAYEQYF
cdr3_nt: TGTGCCAGCAGTTACCGAGGGTTGGCCTACGAGCAGTACTTC

v_call: TRBV4-2
j_call: TRBJ1-1
cdr3_length: 14
clone_size: few
d_call: -
cdr3_aa: CASSHNGGNTEAFF
cdr3_nt: TGTGCCAGCAGCCACAACGGGGGGAACACTGAAGCTTTCTTT

v_call: TRBV7-2
j_call: TRBJ2-7
cdr3_length: 12
clone_size: -
d_call: -
cdr3_aa: CASSLQGDSRYF
cdr3_nt: TGTGCCAGCAGCCTACAGGGAGATTCACGGTACTTC

v_call: TRBV6-5
j_call: TRBJ1-5
cdr3_length: 15
clone_size: once
d_call: -
cdr3_aa: CASRRQASGNQPQHF
cdr3_nt: TGTGCCAGCAGGAGACAGGCCAGCGGCAATCAGCCCCAGCATTTT

v_call: TRBV6-5
j_call: TRBJ2-7
cdr3_length: 15
clone_size: -
d_call: TRBD1
cdr3_aa: CASRQIRDRADEQYF
cdr3_nt: TGTGCCAGCAGGCAAATCCGGGACAGGGCGGACGAGCAGTACTTC

v_call: TRBV7-3
j_call: TRBJ2-1
cdr3_length: 14
clone_size: once
d_call: -
cdr3_aa: CASSLTRALNEQFF
cdr3_nt: TGTGCCAGCAGCTTAACGAGGGCTTTGAATGAGCAGTTCTTC

v_call: TRBV10-1
j_call: TRBJ2-7
cdr3_length: 17
clone_size: -
d_call: TRBD2
cdr3_aa: CASSKGIAGGSSYEQYF
cdr3_nt: TGCGCCAGCAGTAAAGGGATAGCGGGGGGGAGCTCCTACGAGCAGTACTTC

v_call: TRBV30
j_call: TRBJ1-5
cdr3_length: 17
clone_size: -
d_call: -
cdr3_aa: CAWSSRVGRESNQPQHF
cdr3_nt: TGTGCCTGGAGTTCCCGAGTGGGGAGAGAAAGCAATCAGCCCCAGCATTTT

v_call: TRBV7-9
j_call: TRBJ2-7
cdr3_length: 14
clone_size: -
d_call: TRBD1
cdr3_aa: CASSFAQGAYEQYF
cdr3_nt: TGTGCCAGCAGCTTCGCACAGGGGGCTTACGAGCAGTACTTC

v_call: TRBV6-1
j_call: TRBJ1-2
cdr3_length: 15
clone_size: -
d_call: TRBD1
cdr3_aa: CASSEGQGRNYGYTF
cdr3_nt: TGTGCCAGCAGTGAAGGACAGGGTAGGAACTATGGCTACACCTTC

v_call: TRBV9
j_call: TRBJ1-5
cdr3_length: 14
clone_size: -
d_call: -
cdr3_aa: CASSSTGTNQPQHF
cdr3_nt: TGTGCCAGCAGTAGTACAGGGACGAATCAGCCCCAGCATTTT

v_call: TRBV5-1
j_call: TRBJ2-1
cdr3_length: 11
clone_size: -
d_call: -
cdr3_aa: CASTTGGEQFF
cdr3_nt: TGCGCCAGCACGACTGGCGGGGAGCAGTTCTTC